The present entry profiles one TCR beta chain with its context. This specimen belongs to a study of blood T cell repertoires in COVID-19. Study-wide background: Collection of acute and convalescent COVID-19 samples took place in the United States, Italy and Spain.

This table comes from immunoSEQ multiplex PCR, and its TCRdb copy is limited to in-frame clones, with some not included. The table shows fewer than 400,000 clones, with nearly 90% occurring only once. Per the germline V gene, CDR1 is KGHDR and CDR2 is SFDVKD. This CDR3 is built from 15 residues. V shed 4 bases, J shed 9 bases, and the junction held 9 bases outside the gene matches. Enrolled during active infection, Seattle patients were then followed longitudinally. The receptor was isolated from a woman between 25 and 40 years old with COVID-19, enrolled during active disease. The sample consisted of peripheral blood. The J gene is TRBJ2-1, the V gene TRBV24-1; 9 bases map to TRBD2. CDR3 DNA: TGTGCCACCAGTGAGACCGGGACTAGCTTTGGTGAGCAGTTCTTC. The encoded protein is CATSETGTSFGEQFF.